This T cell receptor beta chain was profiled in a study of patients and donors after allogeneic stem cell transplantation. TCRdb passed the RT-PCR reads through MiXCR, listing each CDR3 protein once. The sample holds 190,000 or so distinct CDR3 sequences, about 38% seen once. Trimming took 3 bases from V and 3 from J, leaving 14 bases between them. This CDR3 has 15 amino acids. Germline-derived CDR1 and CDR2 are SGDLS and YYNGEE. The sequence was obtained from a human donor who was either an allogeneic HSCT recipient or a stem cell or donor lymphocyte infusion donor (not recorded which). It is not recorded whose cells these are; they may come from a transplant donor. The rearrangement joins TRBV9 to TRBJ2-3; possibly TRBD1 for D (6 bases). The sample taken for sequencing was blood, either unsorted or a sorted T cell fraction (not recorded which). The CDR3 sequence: CASSAQGSRTDTQYF. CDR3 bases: TGTGCCAGCAGCGCACAGGGTTCGAGGACAGATACGCAGTATTTT.